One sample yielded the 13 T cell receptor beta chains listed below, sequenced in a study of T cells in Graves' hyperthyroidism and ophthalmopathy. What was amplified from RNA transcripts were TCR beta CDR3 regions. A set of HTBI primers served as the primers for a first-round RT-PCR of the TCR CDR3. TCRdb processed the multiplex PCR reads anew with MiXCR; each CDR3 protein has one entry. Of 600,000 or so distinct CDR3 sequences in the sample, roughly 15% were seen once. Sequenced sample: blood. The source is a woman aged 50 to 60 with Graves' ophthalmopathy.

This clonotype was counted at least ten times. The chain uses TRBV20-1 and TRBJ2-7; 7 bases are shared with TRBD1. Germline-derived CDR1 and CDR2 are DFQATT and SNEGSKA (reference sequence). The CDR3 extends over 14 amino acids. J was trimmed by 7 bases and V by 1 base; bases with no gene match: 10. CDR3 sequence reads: CSARALRQGEEQYF. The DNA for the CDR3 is TGCAGTGCTAGAGCCCTAAGACAGGGAGAAGAGCAGTACTTC.

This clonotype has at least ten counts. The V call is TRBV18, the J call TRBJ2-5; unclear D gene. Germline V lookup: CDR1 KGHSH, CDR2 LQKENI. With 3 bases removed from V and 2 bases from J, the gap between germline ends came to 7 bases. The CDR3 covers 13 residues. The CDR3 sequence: CASSPSGQETQYF. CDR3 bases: TGTGCCAGCTCACCCTCGGGTCAAGAGACCCAGTACTTC.

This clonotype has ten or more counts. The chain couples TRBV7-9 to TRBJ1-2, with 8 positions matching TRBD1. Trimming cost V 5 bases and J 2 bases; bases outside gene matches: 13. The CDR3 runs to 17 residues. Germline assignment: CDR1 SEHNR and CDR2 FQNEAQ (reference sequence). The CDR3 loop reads CASSPDQGARQNYGYTF. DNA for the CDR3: TGTGCCAGCAGCCCCGACCAGGGGGCGCGGCAGAACTATGGCTACACCTTC.

CDR3 residues: CASTFGSGHQPQHF. The CDR3 coding sequence is TGTGCCAGCACTTTTGGTTCTGGTCACCAGCCCCAGCATTTT. J is TRBJ1-5 and V is TRBV6-1; D gene uncertain. Trimming cost V 7 bases and J 7 bases, with 17 bases left between them. CDR3 length equals 14 residues. The germline gives CDR1 MNHNS, CDR2 SASEGT.

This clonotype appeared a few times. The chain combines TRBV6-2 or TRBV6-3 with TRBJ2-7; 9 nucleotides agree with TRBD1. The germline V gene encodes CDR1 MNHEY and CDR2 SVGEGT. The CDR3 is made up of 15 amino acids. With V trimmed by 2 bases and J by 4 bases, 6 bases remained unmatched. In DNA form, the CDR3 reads TGTGCCAGCAGTTACAGTGTACAGGGGGCTTACGAGCAGTACTTC. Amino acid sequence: CASSYSVQGAYEQYF.

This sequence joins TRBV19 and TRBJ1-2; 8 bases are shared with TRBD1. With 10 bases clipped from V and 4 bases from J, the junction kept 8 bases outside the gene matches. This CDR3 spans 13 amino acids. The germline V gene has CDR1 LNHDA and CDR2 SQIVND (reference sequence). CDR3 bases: TGTGCCACGACAGGGGAATATAGCTATGGCTACACCTTC. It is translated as CATTGEYSYGYTF.

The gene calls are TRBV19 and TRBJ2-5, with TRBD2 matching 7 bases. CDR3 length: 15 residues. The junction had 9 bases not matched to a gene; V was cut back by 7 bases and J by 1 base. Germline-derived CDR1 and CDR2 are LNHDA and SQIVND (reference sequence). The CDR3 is CASKRTWGGQETQYF. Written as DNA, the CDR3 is TGTGCCAGTAAAAGGACCTGGGGGGGCCAAGAGACCCAGTACTTC. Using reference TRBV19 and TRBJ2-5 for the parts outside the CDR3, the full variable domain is DGGITQSPKYLFRKEGQNVTLSCEQNLNHDAMYWYRQDPGQGLRLIYYSQIVNDFQKGDIAEGYSVSREKKESFPLTVTSAQKNPTAFYLCASKRTWGGQETQYFGPGTRLLVL.

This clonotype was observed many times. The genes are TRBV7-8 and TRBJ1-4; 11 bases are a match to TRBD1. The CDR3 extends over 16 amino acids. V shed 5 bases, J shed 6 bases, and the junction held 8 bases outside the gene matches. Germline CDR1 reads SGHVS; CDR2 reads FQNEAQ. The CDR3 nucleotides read TGTGCCAGCAGCCAAGGGACAGGGGGGGTTCATGAAAAACTGTTTTTT. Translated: CASSQGTGGVHEKLFF. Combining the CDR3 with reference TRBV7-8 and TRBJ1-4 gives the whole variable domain GAGVSQSPRYKVAKRGQDVALRCDPISGHVSLFWYQQALGQGPEFLTYFQNEAQLDKSGLPSDRFFAERPEGSVSTLKIQRTQQEDSAVYLCASSQGTGGVHEKLFFGSGTQLSVL.

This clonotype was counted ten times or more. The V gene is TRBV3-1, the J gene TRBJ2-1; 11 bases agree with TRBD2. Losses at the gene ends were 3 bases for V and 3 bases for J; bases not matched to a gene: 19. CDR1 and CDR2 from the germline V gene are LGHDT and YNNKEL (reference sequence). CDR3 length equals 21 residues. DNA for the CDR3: TGTGCCAGCAGCCACCCATCGGGTACTAGCGGGAGTTTGAGGAGCTACAATGAGCAGTTCTTC. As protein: CASSHPSGTSGSLRSYNEQFF.

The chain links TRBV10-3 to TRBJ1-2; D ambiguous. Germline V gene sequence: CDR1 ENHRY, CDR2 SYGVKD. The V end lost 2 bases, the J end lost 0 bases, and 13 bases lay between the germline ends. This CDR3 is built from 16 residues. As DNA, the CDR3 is TGTGCCATCAGTGAGCGAGAGACCACACCTAACTATGGCTACACCTTC. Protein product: CAISERETTPNYGYTF.

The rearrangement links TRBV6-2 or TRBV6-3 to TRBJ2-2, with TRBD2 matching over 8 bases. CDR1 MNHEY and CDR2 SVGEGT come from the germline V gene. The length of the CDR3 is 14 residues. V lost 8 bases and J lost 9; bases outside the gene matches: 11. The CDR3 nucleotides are TGTGCCAGCGTGCTTGGCGGGAGGTTTAGGGAGCTGTTTTTT. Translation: CASVLGGRFRELFF.

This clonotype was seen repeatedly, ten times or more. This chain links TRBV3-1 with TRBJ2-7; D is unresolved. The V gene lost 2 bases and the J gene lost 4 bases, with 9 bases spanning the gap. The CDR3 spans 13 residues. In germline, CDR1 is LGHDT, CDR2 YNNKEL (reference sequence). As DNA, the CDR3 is TGTGCCAGCAGCCAACAAGTCCTGTACGAGCAGTACTTC. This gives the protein CASSQQVLYEQYF.

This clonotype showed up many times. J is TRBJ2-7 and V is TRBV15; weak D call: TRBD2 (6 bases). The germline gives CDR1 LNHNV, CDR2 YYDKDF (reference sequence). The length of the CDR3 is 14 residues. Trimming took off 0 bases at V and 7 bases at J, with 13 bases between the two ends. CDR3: CATSRDRGTREQYF. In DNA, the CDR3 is TGTGCCACCAGCAGAGATCGTGGGACTCGAGAGCAGTACTTC. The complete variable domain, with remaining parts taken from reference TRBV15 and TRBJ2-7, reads DAMVIQNPRYQVTQFGKPVTLSCSQTLNHNVMYWYQQKSSQAPKLLFHYYDKDFNNEADTPDNFQSRRPNTSFCFLDIRSPGLGDTAMYLCATSRDRGTREQYFGPGTRLTVT.